The 29 T cell receptor beta chains reported below all come from one sample, sequenced in a study of shared clonotypes between healthy human individuals. Selected positively for CCR7 and CD45RO-negative, naive CD8 cells excluded terminally differentiated effector memory CD45RA+ cells. TCRdb's copy holds only in-frame clones and misses some; the assay was immunoSEQ multiplex PCR. The table lists just over 2,000,000 clones, 85% to 95% of them singletons. Specimen: naive CD8+ T cells sorted from blood. These receptors were collected from a man between 18 and 35 years old in good health.

Concerning this clone itself: At one boundary the junction diverges from the germline segment, which might be a read error. The gene calls are TRBV7-6 and TRBJ2-7; D may be TRBD2 (6 bases). This CDR3 has 11 residues. CDR1 and CDR2 (germline): SGHVS, FNYEAQ. CDR3 in amino acids: CASGVPGLIQF. CDR3 nucleotide sequence: TGTGCCAGCGGTGTACCGGGACTCATTCAGTTC.

On this clone itself: Other DNA sequences within the sample encode an identical CDR3. CDR3 protein: CASSQDRGETYEQYF. For the CDR3, the DNA is TGCGCCAGCAGCCAAGATCGGGGCGAAACCTACGAGCAGTACTTC. V usage is TRBV4-1 and J usage is TRBJ2-7; the D gene could be TRBD1 or TRBD2 (5 bases each). The CDR3 is 15 residues long. The V gene lost 0 bases and the J gene lost 2 bases, with 11 bases spanning the gap. Germline V gene sequence: CDR1 MGHRA, CDR2 YSYEKL.

This sequence joins TRBV6-1 and TRBJ2-3; 11 nucleotides agree with TRBD2. Germline CDR1 MNHNS, CDR2 SASEGT. This CDR3 contains 14 residues. Trimming cost V 6 bases and J 5 bases; bases outside gene matches: 4. CDR3 nucleotides: TGTGCCAGCAGACTTAGCGGGAGGGTAGATACGCAGTATTTT. Amino acid sequence: CASRLSGRVDTQYF.

The gene calls are TRBV7-8 and TRBJ2-2; D may be TRBD1 (5 bases). The length of the CDR3 is 15 residues. CDR1 SGHVS and CDR2 FQNEAQ come from the germline V gene. V was clipped by 1 base and J by 5 bases, with 11 bases between them. The CDR3 protein is CASSLEAGWTGELFF. CDR3 DNA sequence: TGTGCCAGCAGCTTAGAGGCAGGGTGGACCGGGGAGCTGTTTTTT.

This clone appeared a few times. The rearrangement links TRBV5-6 to TRBJ2-1; either TRBD1 or TRBD2 may fit D (5 bases each). Looked up from germline, CDR1 is SGHDT and CDR2 is YYEEEE. The CDR3 is 12 amino acids. Trimming shortened V by 6 bases and J by 9 bases, and 13 bases separated the two germline ends. The CDR3 sequence is CASTLGVGEQFF. In DNA, the CDR3 is TGTGCCAGCACCCTGGGGGTGGGTGAGCAGTTCTTC. Together with reference TRBV5-6 and TRBJ2-1, the CDR3 gives the full variable domain: DAGVTQSPTHLIKTRGQQVTLRCSPKSGHDTVSWYQQALGQGPQFIFQYYEEEERQRGNFPDRFSGHQFPNYSSELNVNALLLGDSALYLCASTLGVGEQFFGPGTRLTVL.

This clone occurred once. This chain joins TRBV18 and TRBJ2-5; 7 nucleotides line up with TRBD1. Trimming at V came to 3 bases and at J to 5 bases, leaving 9 bases not matched to a gene. The germline V gene encodes CDR1 KGHSH and CDR2 LQKENI. There are 15 residues in the CDR3. CDR3 in DNA: TGTGCCAGCTCACCGGAGACAGGGACCTTGGAGACCCAGTACTTC. Translated, it gives CASSPETGTLETQYF.

The chain combines TRBV7-3 with TRBJ1-5; D uncertain. This CDR3 has 14 amino acids. Trimming removed 0 bases at V and 6 bases at J, with 9 bases between. The V gene's germline CDR1 is SGHTA and CDR2 FQGTGA. Here the CDR3 reads CASSLTGSGQPQHF. The CDR3 nucleotides are TGTGCCAGCAGCTTAACAGGTTCGGGTCAGCCCCAGCATTTT.

The chain is built from TRBV4-3 and TRBJ2-7; D unclear. V gave up 1 base and J gave up 2 bases, with 18 bases separating them. Germline V gives CDR1 LGHNA, CDR2 YSLEER. This CDR3 has 17 amino acids. The CDR3 DNA is TGCGCCAGCAGCCAAGTGATAGCTGTGTCCGGCACCTACGAGCAGTACTTC. Its translation: CASSQVIAVSGTYEQYF.

The rearrangement uses TRBV11-3 and TRBJ2-7, with D unresolved. Trimming removed 1 base from V and 3 bases from J, with 10 bases in between. The CDR3 loop spans 14 amino acids. Germline CDR1 reads SGHNT; CDR2 reads YENEEA. The CDR3 here is CASSLGYLGYEQYF. DNA of the CDR3: TGTGCCAGCAGCTTAGGATACCTAGGCTACGAGCAGTACTTC.

This clone has just one count. This chain links TRBV11-2 with TRBJ1-3, with D uncertain. The CDR3 is made up of 16 amino acids. Trimming removed 2 bases from V and 0 bases from J, with 11 bases in between. Germline V gene lookup returns CDR1 SGHAT and CDR2 FQNNGV. The CDR3 sequence is CASSLNGYDSGNTIYF. The CDR3 region has the DNA TGTGCCAGCAGCTTAAACGGGTACGACTCTGGAAACACCATATATTTT.

The V gene is TRBV19, the J gene TRBJ2-2, with D maybe TRBD1 (5 bases). Germline V gene sequence: CDR1 LNHDA, CDR2 SQIVND (reference sequence). V gave up 5 bases and J gave up 6 bases, with 13 bases separating them. The CDR3 contains 14 residues. The CDR3 reads CASSWGIGAGELFF. CDR3 DNA: TGTGCCAGTAGTTGGGGCATTGGGGCCGGGGAGCTGTTTTTT.

The CDR3 nucleotides read TGTGCCAGCAGCTCTACTGGGGAGTCTAACACTGAAGCTTTCTTT. It encodes CASSSTGESNTEAFF. J is TRBJ1-1 and V is TRBV7-6; D is ambiguous. The CDR3 runs to 15 residues. Germline CDR1 SGHVS, CDR2 FNYEAQ. V was pared by 4 bases and J by 2 bases, with 14 bases between.

A remark on this clone: The sample has other DNA sequences that encode this CDR3 too. The V and J genes are TRBV28 and TRBJ1-6; 7 bases are a match to TRBD1. J lost 5 bases, V lost 2 bases, and 0 bases had no gene match. This CDR3 spans 14 amino acids. CDR1 is MDHEN, CDR2 SYDVKM, per germline. In nucleotides, the CDR3 is TGTGCCAGCAGTTTAGGGACAGATAATTCACCCCTCCACTTT. Its translation: CASSLGTDNSPLHF.

This chain links TRBV12-5 with TRBJ2-7; D is ambiguous. This CDR3 has 13 residues. Germline V gives CDR1 LGHNT, CDR2 FRNRAP. Trimming took off 7 bases at V and 0 bases at J, with 10 bases between the two ends. The CDR3 DNA reads as TGTGCTAGTGATACGGGTTTCTCCTACGAGCAGTACTTC. This codes for CASDTGFSYEQYF.

The chain has TRBV4-1 and TRBJ1-2, with 8 bases aligning to TRBD1. J was trimmed by 3 bases and V by 3 bases; bases with no gene match: 6. There are 15 residues in the CDR3. Germline CDR1 reads MGHRA; CDR2 reads YSYEKL. Here the CDR3 DNA reads TGCGCCAGCAGCCAGGAGGACAGGGTTTACTATGGCTACACCTTC. This translates into CASSQEDRVYYGYTF.

The rearrangement links TRBV27 to TRBJ2-1; 10 bases are shared with TRBD1. The CDR3 is 15 amino acids. The trim removed 5 bases at V and 2 bases at J, leaving 3 bases unmatched. Germline V gene lookup returns CDR1 MNHEY and CDR2 SMNVEV (reference sequence). CDR3 sequence reads: CASSAGTGAYNEQFF. DNA for the CDR3: TGTGCCAGCAGTGCCGGGACAGGGGCCTACAATGAGCAGTTCTTC.

The chain has TRBV7-2 and TRBJ2-7, with 10 bases that match TRBD2. Germline V CDR1 and CDR2: SGHTA, FQGNSA. V trimming: 1 base; J trimming: 3 bases; junction bases outside the gene matches: 3. The CDR3 contains 15 residues. The CDR3 protein is CASSLDSSGSYEQYF. DNA for the CDR3: TGTGCCAGCAGCTTAGATTCTAGCGGGAGCTACGAGCAGTACTTC.

CDR3 in DNA: TGCAGCGTCCGTCTCCTAGCGGGAGGCTACGAGCAGTACTTC. It codes for CSVRLLAGGYEQYF. The rearrangement uses TRBV29-1 and TRBJ2-5; 11 bases align to TRBD2. Gene TRBJ2-7 matches the end of the DNA better, so the J call may be wrong. Per the germline V gene, CDR1 is SQVTM and CDR2 is ANQGSEA. This CDR3 region has 14 residues.

V usage is TRBV27 and J usage is TRBJ2-7; D call uncertain. Germline CDR1 is MNHEY and CDR2 is SMNVEV (reference sequence). CDR3 length equals 14 residues. V gave up 3 bases and J gave up 4 bases, with 13 bases separating them. The CDR3 reads CASSLRSRGYEQYF. DNA for the CDR3: TGTGCCAGCAGTTTGAGGTCCCGAGGTTACGAGCAGTACTTC.

Regarding this clone: Within the sample, other DNA sequences also encode this same CDR3. The gene calls are TRBV28 and TRBJ2-7; D is ambiguous. The CDR3 has 11 amino acids. Germline V gene sequence: CDR1 MDHEN, CDR2 SYDVKM. The V end was cut by 5 bases, the J end by 4 bases, with 6 bases between. The CDR3 coding sequence is TGTGCCAGCAGTCCCGCGTACGAGCAGTACTTC. Amino acid sequence: CASSPAYEQYF.

The CDR3 loop reads CASSVEGVQQGMNTEAFF. CDR3 sequence (DNA): TGTGCCAGCAGCGTAGAGGGGGTCCAACAGGGGATGAACACTGAAGCTTTCTTT. The V and J genes are TRBV9 and TRBJ1-1; TRBD1 matches 7 bases. Germline V CDR1 and CDR2: SGDLS, YYNGEE. The length of the CDR3 is 18 residues. Trimming cost V 0 bases and J 0 bases; bases outside gene matches: 11.

The gene calls are TRBV7-9 and TRBJ1-1; D may be TRBD1 (6 bases). CDR3 length: 16 amino acids. The germline gives CDR1 SEHNR, CDR2 FQNEAQ (reference sequence). Trimming pared 3 bases from V and 3 bases from J, leaving 17 bases between. The CDR3: CASSFRPGGAYTEAFF. The CDR3 DNA reads as TGTGCCAGCAGCTTCCGACCCGGGGGCGCGTACACTGAAGCTTTCTTT.

The chain joins TRBV10-3 to TRBJ1-1, with D uncertain. V lost 4 bases to trimming and J lost 5 bases, with 14 bases between them. Germline V gene data show CDR1 as ENHRY and CDR2 as SYGVKD. The CDR3 loop spans 14 amino acids. CDR3 sequence reads: CAISVGSLGTEAFF. CDR3 bases: TGTGCCATCAGTGTCGGGTCCCTTGGTACTGAAGCTTTCTTT.

The V gene is TRBV7-8, the J gene TRBJ2-7; 8 bases are a match to TRBD2. This CDR3 has 16 amino acids. The ends lost 1 base at V and 4 bases at J; junction bases unmatched: 9. CDR1 is SGHVS and CDR2 is FQNEAQ in the germline V gene. This chain's CDR3 is CASSLGLAGTIYEQYF. The CDR3 DNA follows: TGTGCCAGCAGCTTAGGGTTAGCGGGAACTATTTACGAGCAGTACTTC.

The rearrangement uses TRBV5-5 and TRBJ1-1; possibly TRBD1 for D (5 bases). Trimming stripped 5 bases from V and 7 bases from J, with 15 bases between. Germline CDR1 SGHKS, CDR2 YYEKEE (reference sequence). The CDR3 has 13 amino acids. CDR3 nucleotides: TGTGCCAGCAGTCGACCGTTGACAGATGAAGCTTTCTTT. Amino acid sequence: CASSRPLTDEAFF.

Only one count was recorded for this clone. J is TRBJ2-7 and V is TRBV2; 8 bases are shared with TRBD1. The CDR3 has 15 amino acids. Germline trimming cut 6 bases from V and 1 base from J; bases unmatched to any gene: 8. The germline V gene has CDR1 SNHLY and CDR2 FYNNEI. For the CDR3, the DNA is TGTGCCAGCAGGGCGGACAGGGTGCGATCCTACGAGCAGTACTTC. This codes for CASRADRVRSYEQYF.

V is TRBV6-5 and J is TRBJ2-2, with D maybe TRBD2 (6 bases). V was clipped by 2 bases and J by 7 bases, with 8 bases between them. Germline V CDR1 and CDR2: MNHEY, SVGAGI. This CDR3 is built from 13 residues. This chain's CDR3 is CASSYAGLGELFF. Here the CDR3 DNA reads TGTGCCAGCAGTTACGCGGGACTCGGGGAGCTGTTTTTT.

The rearrangement links TRBV29-1 to TRBJ2-1; 8 bases align to TRBD1. In germline, CDR1 is SQVTM, CDR2 ANQGSEA. The CDR3 sequence is 14 residues long. With V trimmed by 6 bases and J by 1 base, 5 bases remained unmatched. The DNA of the CDR3 is TGCAGCGTAGAAACAGGGGGGTCCTACAATGAGCAGTTCTTC. Translated, it gives CSVETGGSYNEQFF.

The chain recombines TRBV9 with TRBJ1-1; 8 nucleotides align to TRBD1. CDR1 and CDR2 from the germline V gene are SGDLS and YYNGEE. The CDR3 loop spans 15 amino acids. The J segment lost 7 bases and the V segment lost 4 bases, leaving 12 bases of the junction unmatched. The CDR3 here is CASSPPTGGNGEAFF. DNA of the CDR3: TGTGCCAGCAGCCCCCCTACAGGGGGAAATGGTGAAGCTTTCTTT.